This T cell receptor beta chain was obtained from a study of blood T cell repertoires in COVID-19. Across the study: Samples of COVID-19 (acute and convalescent) were obtained from the United States, Italy and Spain. In each case, the material was cDNA or gDNA derived from T cells, B-cell-depleted T cells, or PBMCs.

In the original analysis: Nucleated cell number was recorded as an estimate derived from reference gene primer amplification. Profiled with immunoSEQ multiplex PCR; TCRdb holds only in-frame clones, not every one. V, J and clone size are those of that table, while D and trimming were read from the DNA. This sample carries around 100,000 clones, about 88% of them seen once, and the ten largest clones take more than 7%. Germline V CDR1 and CDR2: SQVTM, ANQGSEA. The junction had 9 bases not matched to a gene; V was cut back by 5 bases and J by 6 bases. The CDR3 spans 13 residues. The clonotype was recovered from a woman in her seventies who had recovered from COVID-19. Sequencing was carried out using peripheral blood. The chain recombines TRBV29-1 with TRBJ1-1, with TRBD1 matching 7 bases. The CDR3 sequence: CSVTGQLVAEAFF. CDR3 sequence (DNA): TGCAGCGTTACGGGACAGTTGGTCGCTGAAGCTTTCTTT.